One sample yielded the 31 T cell receptor beta chains listed below, sequenced in a study of T cells in Graves' hyperthyroidism and ophthalmopathy. Amplified TCR beta CDR3 regions derived from RNA transcripts. TCR CDR3 underwent first-round RT-PCR with the HTBI primer set. TCRdb called the multiplex PCR reads again in MiXCR, with one record for every CDR3 protein. The profile shows roughly 580,000 distinct CDR3 sequences, 35% to 55% of them singletons. Sequencing was carried out using peripheral blood or thyroid tissue (not recorded which). All receptors derive from a woman under 30 with Graves' hyperthyroidism.

Many counts were recorded for this clonotype. The CDR3 coding sequence is TGTGCCACCAGTGACTACAAGACGCGTGGGGCCAACGTCCTGACTTTC. Translated: CATSDYKTRGANVLTF. The genes are TRBV24-1 and TRBJ2-6; D gene uncertain. V lost 4 bases and J lost 3, with 12 bases in between. Germline values: CDR1 KGHDR, CDR2 SFDVKD. The CDR3 is 16 residues long.

This chain connects TRBV7-8 to TRBJ2-2, with 11 bases identical to TRBD2. Germline V gene lookup returns CDR1 SGHVS and CDR2 FQNEAQ. J lost 1 base, V lost 1 base, and 5 bases had no gene match. There are 18 residues in the CDR3. The DNA for the CDR3 is TGTGCCAGCAGCTTAGATGCTAGCGGGAGGCGGAACACCGGGGAGCTGTTTTTT. It translates to CASSLDASGRRNTGELFF.

This clonotype was observed many times. The J gene is TRBJ2-7, the V gene TRBV7-9; D gene uncertain. The CDR3 is 12 residues long. CDR1 is SEHNR and CDR2 is FQNEAQ in the germline V gene (reference sequence). Trimming left V 0 bases short and J 3 bases short, with 3 bases between. The CDR3 sequence: CASSLALYEQYF. CDR3 nucleotide sequence: TGTGCCAGCAGCTTAGCGCTCTACGAGCAGTACTTC.

This clonotype was seen more than once but under ten times. The V gene is TRBV10-3, the J gene TRBJ2-3; TRBD2 is a possible D gene (5 bases). Germline V gives CDR1 ENHRY, CDR2 SYGVKD. V was trimmed by 0 bases and J by 2 bases, leaving 18 bases between them. The length of the CDR3 is 18 residues. CDR3 protein: CAISESKWTRGSTDTQYF. For the CDR3, the DNA is TGTGCCATCAGTGAGTCGAAATGGACCCGGGGTTCCACAGATACGCAGTATTTT.

The V call is TRBV5-4, the J call TRBJ2-7, with TRBD2 matching 7 bases. CDR1 and CDR2 (germline): SGHNT, YYREEE (reference sequence). V shed 0 bases and J 5 bases; nucleotides not matched to a gene: 8. CDR3 length: 15 residues. This CDR3 is CASSLELAMGNEQYF. Here the CDR3 DNA reads TGTGCCAGCAGCTTGGAACTAGCGATGGGCAACGAGCAGTACTTC.

The chain combines TRBV2 with TRBJ2-6, with D hard to call. The germline gives CDR1 SNHLY, CDR2 FYNNEI. CDR3 length equals 16 residues. V gave up 7 bases and J gave up 0 bases, with 13 bases separating them. Here the CDR3 DNA reads TGTGCCAGCATCTCACTACAGAACTCTGGGGCCAACGTCCTGACTTTC. Its protein product is CASISLQNSGANVLTF.

This clonotype was found a few times. The chain joins TRBV19 to TRBJ1-5; D not certain. The length of the CDR3 is 14 residues. The germline CDR1 and CDR2 sequences are LNHDA and SQIVND (reference sequence). The V gene lost 5 bases and the J gene lost 7 bases, with 15 bases spanning the gap. CDR3 amino acids: CASSLTLPGQPQHF. The CDR3 DNA reads as TGTGCCAGTAGTCTCACTTTGCCGGGGCAGCCCCAGCATTTT.

The sample holds many counts of this clonotype. The chain couples TRBV20-1 to TRBJ2-7; TRBD2 matches at 16 bases. With 4 bases clipped from V and 0 bases from J, the junction kept 3 bases outside the gene matches. The CDR3 contains 16 residues. In germline, CDR1 is DFQATT, CDR2 SNEGSKA (reference sequence). CDR3 sequence (DNA): TGCAGTGCTACTGGGACTAGCGGGAGGGCCTCCTACGAGCAGTACTTC. Its translation is CSATGTSGRASYEQYF.

V and J are TRBV10-3 and TRBJ1-1; a weak D match, TRBD1 (6 bases). The CDR3 is 15 residues long. V lost 3 bases and J lost 1, with 12 bases in between. Germline values: CDR1 ENHRY, CDR2 SYGVKD. DNA of the CDR3: TGTGCCATCAGTGAACCGGGACAAACGAACACTGAAGCTTTCTTT. It is translated as CAISEPGQTNTEAFF.

As concerns this clonotype: One end of the junction fails to match germline, which may point to a read error. The chain uses TRBV7-9 and TRBJ1-2; 12 bases fit TRBD1. CDR3 length: 15 amino acids. Germline values: CDR1 SEHNR, CDR2 FQNEAQ (reference sequence). CDR3 coding DNA: TGCGCCAGCAGCCTCAAGGGACAGGGGGCCTATGGCTACACCTTC. Amino acid sequence: CASSLKGQGAYGYTF.

This clonotype was observed a single time. The J gene is TRBJ1-6, the V gene TRBV7-9; TRBD1 aligns across 8 bases. The CDR3 totals 15 residues. The germline gives CDR1 SEHNR, CDR2 FQNEAQ (reference sequence). V was clipped by 2 bases and J by 8 bases; unmatched bases: 5. Written as DNA, the CDR3 is TGTGCCAGCAGCTTATCCCACAGGGGGTATTCACCCCTCCACTTT. The encoded protein is CASSLSHRGYSPLHF.

The chain carries TRBV10-3 and TRBJ1-5, with D maybe TRBD1 (6 bases). Looked up from germline, CDR1 is ENHRY and CDR2 is SYGVKD. This CDR3 has 15 amino acids. Here the CDR3 DNA reads TGTGTCAGCAGTACCGAGGGGGGATTCAATCAGCCCCAGCATTTT. This translates into CVSSTEGGFNQPQHF.

The gene calls are TRBV5-1 and TRBJ1-6; no definite D call. Germline V gene data show CDR1 as SGHRS and CDR2 as YFSETQ. Trimming shortened V by 0 bases and J by 9 bases, and 10 bases separated the two germline ends. This CDR3 region has 14 residues. The CDR3 reads CASSLAGRSSPLHF. Written as DNA, the CDR3 is TGCGCCAGCAGCTTGGCGGGCAGGAGTTCACCCCTCCACTTT.

In this sample, this clonotype turned up a few times. V and J are TRBV7-9 and TRBJ2-6, with D uncertain. Germline V gene data show CDR1 as SEHNR and CDR2 as FQNEAQ (reference sequence). V lost 6 bases and J 0 bases, leaving 9 bases between the germline ends. The CDR3 contains 15 residues. In DNA, the CDR3 is TGTGCCAGCAGATACGTAAGCTCTGGGGCCAACGTCCTGACTTTC. Translated, it gives CASRYVSSGANVLTF.

The CDR3 loop reads CAISGPGQGGEKLFF. DNA for the CDR3: TGTGCCATCAGTGGCCCGGGACAGGGGGGGGAAAAACTGTTTTTT. The chain couples TRBV10-3 to TRBJ1-4; TRBD1 matches 11 bases. Per germline, CDR1 ENHRY and CDR2 SYGVKD. Trimming cost V 4 bases and J 8 bases; bases outside gene matches: 6. This CDR3 comprises 15 residues.

This chain uses TRBV7-9 with TRBJ1-1, with D uncertain. V was shortened by 1 base and J by 1 base, with 10 bases between the two germline ends. This CDR3 region has 15 residues. Germline V CDR1 and CDR2: SEHNR, FQNEAQ (reference sequence). The CDR3 bases are TGTGCCAGCAGCTTAGTAGCAGTTGGGAACACTGAAGCTTTCTTT. As protein: CASSLVAVGNTEAFF.

J is TRBJ2-5 and V is TRBV7-9; the D gene is possibly TRBD2 (7 bases). V was trimmed by 5 bases and J by 4 bases, leaving 14 bases between them. The germline V gene has CDR1 SEHNR and CDR2 FQNEAQ (reference sequence). This CDR3 is built from 14 residues. CDR3 region: CASSPRGGGETQYF. The DNA for the CDR3 is TGTGCCAGCAGCCCAAGGGGGGGCGGAGAGACCCAGTACTTC. Combining the CDR3 with reference TRBV7-9 and TRBJ2-5 gives the whole variable domain DTGVSQNPRHKITKRGQNVTFRCDPISEHNRLYWYRQTLGQGPEFLTYFQNEAQLEKSRLLSDRFSAERPKGSFSTLEIQRTEQGDSAMYLCASSPRGGGETQYFGPGTRLLVL.

The chain links TRBV19 to TRBJ2-2; tentative D call: TRBD1 (5 bases). V was shortened by 3 bases and J by 1 base, with 9 bases between the two germline ends. CDR1 LNHDA and CDR2 SQIVND come from the germline V gene (reference sequence). The CDR3 is 15 amino acids. The CDR3 protein is CASSIVTGNTGELFF. The DNA of the CDR3 is TGTGCCAGTAGTATCGTTACAGGGAACACCGGGGAGCTGTTTTTT.

The table lists this clonotype with a few counts. The CDR3 spells CASSGTGSTQPQHF. The DNA of the CDR3 is TGTGCCAGCAGCGGGACAGGGTCTACTCAGCCCCAGCATTTT. The chain uses TRBV7-2 and TRBJ1-5; 9 bases map to TRBD1. The CDR3 length is 14 residues. V was clipped by 5 bases and J by 6 bases; unmatched bases: 5. Germline loops: CDR1 SGHTA, CDR2 FQGNSA.

On this clonotype: A read error may produce the germline difference seen at one junction end. V is TRBV24-1 and J is TRBJ1-4; TRBD1 agrees at 8 bases. This CDR3 is 15 amino acids long. The germline gives CDR1 KGHDR, CDR2 SFDVKD. The CDR3 DNA sequence: TGTGCCACCAGTGACCGACAGGGGCTTGAAGAAAAACTGCTTTTT. Protein product: CATSDRQGLEEKLLF.

This clonotype was detected a few times. The J gene is TRBJ1-6, the V gene TRBV7-9; D is possibly TRBD1 (5 bases). The V end was cut by 1 base, the J end by 5 bases, with 21 bases between. The CDR3 covers 19 residues. Germline-derived CDR1 and CDR2 are SEHNR and FQNEAQ (reference sequence). CDR3 in DNA: TGTGCCAGCAGCTTAGGTTTCGGAACCGCAGGGTACAATAATTCACCCCTCCACTTT. This codes for CASSLGFGTAGYNNSPLHF.

This sequence joins TRBV25-1 and TRBJ1-2; TRBD1 might be the D (6 bases). Trimming took 3 bases from V and 7 from J, leaving 21 bases between them. This CDR3 has 16 amino acids. CDR1 MGHDK and CDR2 SYGVNS come from the germline V gene. As DNA, the CDR3 is TGTGCCAGCAGTGACACGTCCGACAGGTTGGCCCTTGGCTACACCTTC. This gives the protein CASSDTSDRLALGYTF.

There are a few counts of this clonotype. V gene TRBV20-1 combines with J gene TRBJ1-4; D remains ambiguous. Germline V gives CDR1 DFQATT, CDR2 SNEGSKA (reference sequence). V dropped 6 bases and J dropped 8 bases, with 19 bases sitting between them. The length of the CDR3 is 14 residues. CDR3 amino acids: CSARRPSGSEKLFF. Written as DNA, the CDR3 is TGCAGTGCCAGGCGTCCCAGCGGCAGCGAAAAACTGTTTTTT.

The chain carries TRBV2 and TRBJ2-7; 7 bases fit TRBD2. Germline V gives CDR1 SNHLY, CDR2 FYNNEI. This CDR3 spans 13 amino acids. The V gene end was trimmed by 6 bases and the J gene end by 6 bases; junction bases not matched to a gene: 8. CDR3 loop: CASRPWGGSEQYF. The CDR3 coding sequence is TGTGCCAGCAGACCCTGGGGCGGGAGCGAGCAGTACTTC.

The V gene is TRBV29-1, the J gene TRBJ1-5, with 8 bases fitting TRBD1. The CDR3 totals 13 residues. Germline V gene lookup returns CDR1 SQVTM and CDR2 ANQGSEA. J was trimmed by 0 bases and V by 8 bases; bases with no gene match: 3. For the CDR3, the DNA is TGCAGCCGGACAGGGTATAGCAATCAGCCCCAGCATTTT. Its protein product is CSRTGYSNQPQHF.

In its sample, this clonotype was seen a few times. The chain couples TRBV7-2 to TRBJ2-7; 11 bases line up with TRBD1. CDR1 and CDR2 (germline): SGHTA, FQGNSA. J lost 3 bases, V lost 2 bases, and 6 bases had no gene match. This CDR3 spans 16 amino acids. The CDR3 reads CASSLRSGQGGYEQYF. CDR3 coding DNA: TGTGCCAGCAGCTTAAGATCGGGACAGGGGGGCTACGAGCAGTACTTC.

This clonotype was found once. The V and J genes are TRBV19 and TRBJ1-4, with D perhaps TRBD1 (6 bases). Germline V gene sequence: CDR1 LNHDA, CDR2 SQIVND (reference sequence). Trimming removed 6 bases from V and 5 bases from J, with 13 bases in between. The length of the CDR3 is 14 residues. CDR3 amino acids: CASRATGTNEKLFF. CDR3 nucleotide sequence: TGTGCCAGTAGGGCTACAGGGACCAATGAAAAACTGTTTTTT.

This clonotype came up many times. The rearrangement uses TRBV10-3 and TRBJ1-5; D ambiguous. CDR3 length: 13 amino acids. Germline assignment: CDR1 ENHRY and CDR2 SYGVKD. Deletions cut 6 bases from V and 6 bases from J, with 12 bases between. The CDR3 nucleotides are TGTGCCATCAGCCGGGAGGAAAGTCAGCCCCAGCATTTT. Translated, it gives CAISREESQPQHF.

This clonotype was found many times. The V and J genes are TRBV24-1 and TRBJ1-5; no definite D call. Germline V gene sequence: CDR1 KGHDR, CDR2 SFDVKD. This CDR3 spans 15 amino acids. V was clipped by 5 bases and J by 0 bases, with 10 bases between them. The CDR3 bases are TGTGCCACCAGTGCCACAAGCTATAGCAATCAGCCCCAGCATTTT. Translation: CATSATSYSNQPQHF.

The chain employs TRBV7-2 and TRBJ1-2; D might be TRBD1 (6 bases). In germline, CDR1 is SGHTA, CDR2 FQGNSA. This CDR3 spans 13 amino acids. V shed 2 bases and J shed 7 bases, with 11 bases lying between them. This CDR3 reads CASSLFGGLGYTF. The CDR3 DNA reads TGTGCCAGCAGCTTATTTGGGGGGCTTGGCTACACCTTC.

The genes are TRBV7-9 and TRBJ2-3; TRBD1 is a possible D gene (6 bases). This CDR3 region has 15 residues. V dropped 3 bases and J dropped 4 bases, with 14 bases sitting between them. Germline CDR1 reads SEHNR; CDR2 reads FQNEAQ (reference sequence). The CDR3 loop is CASSLPGVSADTQYF. Written as DNA, the CDR3 is TGTGCCAGCAGCTTGCCAGGGGTCTCAGCAGATACGCAGTATTTT.